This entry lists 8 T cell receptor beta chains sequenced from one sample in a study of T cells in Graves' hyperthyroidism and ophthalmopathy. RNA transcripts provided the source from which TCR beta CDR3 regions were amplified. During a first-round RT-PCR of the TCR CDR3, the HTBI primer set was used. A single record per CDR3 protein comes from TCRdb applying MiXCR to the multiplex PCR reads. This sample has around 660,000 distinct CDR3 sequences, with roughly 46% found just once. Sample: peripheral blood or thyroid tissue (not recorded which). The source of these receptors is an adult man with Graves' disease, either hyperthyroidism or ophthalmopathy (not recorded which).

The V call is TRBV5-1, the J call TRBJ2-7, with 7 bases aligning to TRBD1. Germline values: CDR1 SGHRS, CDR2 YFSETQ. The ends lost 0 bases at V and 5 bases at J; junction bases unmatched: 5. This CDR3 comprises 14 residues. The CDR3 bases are TGCGCCAGCAGCTTGGGACAGGGACCCGACGAGCAGTACTTC. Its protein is CASSLGQGPDEQYF.

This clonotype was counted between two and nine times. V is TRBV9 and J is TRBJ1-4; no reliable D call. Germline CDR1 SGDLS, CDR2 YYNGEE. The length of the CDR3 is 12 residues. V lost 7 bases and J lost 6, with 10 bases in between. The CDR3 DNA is TGTGCCAGCGGCGGAGCCCATGAAAAACTGTTTTTT. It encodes CASGGAHEKLFF. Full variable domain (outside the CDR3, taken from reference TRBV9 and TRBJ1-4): DSGVTQTPKHLITATGQRVTLRCSPRSGDLSVYWYQQSLDQGLQFLIQYYNGEERAKGNILERFSAQQFPDLHSELNLSSLELGDSALYFCASGGAHEKLFFGSGTQLSVL.

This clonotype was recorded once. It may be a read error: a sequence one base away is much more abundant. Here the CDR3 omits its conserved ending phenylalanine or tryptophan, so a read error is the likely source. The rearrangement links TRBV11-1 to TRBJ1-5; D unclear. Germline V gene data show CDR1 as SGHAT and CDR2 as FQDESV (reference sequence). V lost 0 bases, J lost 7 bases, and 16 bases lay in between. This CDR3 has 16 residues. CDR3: CASSLADSSTGQPQHL. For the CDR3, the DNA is TGTGCCAGCAGCTTAGCGGATTCGTCAACGGGGCAGCCCCAGCATCTT.

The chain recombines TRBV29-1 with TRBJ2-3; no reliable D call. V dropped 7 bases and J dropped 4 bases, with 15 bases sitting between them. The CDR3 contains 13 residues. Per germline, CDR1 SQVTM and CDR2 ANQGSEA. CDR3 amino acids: CSGSPVGADTQYF. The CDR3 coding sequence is TGCAGCGGTAGCCCGGTTGGCGCAGATACGCAGTATTTT.

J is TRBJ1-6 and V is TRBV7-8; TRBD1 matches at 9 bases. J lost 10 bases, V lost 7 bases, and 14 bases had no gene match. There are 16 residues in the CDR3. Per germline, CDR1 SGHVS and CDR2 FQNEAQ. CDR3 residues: CASKDRAGQGESPLHF. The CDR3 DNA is TGTGCCAGCAAGGACCGGGCGGGACAGGGAGAATCACCCCTCCACTTT.

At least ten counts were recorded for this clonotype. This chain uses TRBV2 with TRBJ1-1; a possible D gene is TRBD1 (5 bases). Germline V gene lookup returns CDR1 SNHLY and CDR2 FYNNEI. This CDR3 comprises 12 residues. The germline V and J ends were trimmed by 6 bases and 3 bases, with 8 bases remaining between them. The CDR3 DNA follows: TGTGCCAGCAGGCAGGGCCACACTGAAGCTTTCTTT. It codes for CASRQGHTEAFF.

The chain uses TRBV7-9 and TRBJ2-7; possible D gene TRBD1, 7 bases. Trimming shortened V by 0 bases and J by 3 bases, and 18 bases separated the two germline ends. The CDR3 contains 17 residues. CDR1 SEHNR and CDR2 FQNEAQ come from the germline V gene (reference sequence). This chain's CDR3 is CASSLAPRGRGDYEQYF. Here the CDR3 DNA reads TGTGCCAGCAGCTTAGCGCCCCGGGGCAGGGGGGACTACGAGCAGTACTTC.

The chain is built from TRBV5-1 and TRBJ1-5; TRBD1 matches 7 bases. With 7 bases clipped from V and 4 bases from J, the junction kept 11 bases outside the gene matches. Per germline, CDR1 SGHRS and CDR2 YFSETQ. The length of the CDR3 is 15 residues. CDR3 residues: CASALDLRGNQPQHF. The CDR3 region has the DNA TGCGCCAGCGCCCTGGACCTCAGGGGGAATCAGCCCCAGCATTTT.